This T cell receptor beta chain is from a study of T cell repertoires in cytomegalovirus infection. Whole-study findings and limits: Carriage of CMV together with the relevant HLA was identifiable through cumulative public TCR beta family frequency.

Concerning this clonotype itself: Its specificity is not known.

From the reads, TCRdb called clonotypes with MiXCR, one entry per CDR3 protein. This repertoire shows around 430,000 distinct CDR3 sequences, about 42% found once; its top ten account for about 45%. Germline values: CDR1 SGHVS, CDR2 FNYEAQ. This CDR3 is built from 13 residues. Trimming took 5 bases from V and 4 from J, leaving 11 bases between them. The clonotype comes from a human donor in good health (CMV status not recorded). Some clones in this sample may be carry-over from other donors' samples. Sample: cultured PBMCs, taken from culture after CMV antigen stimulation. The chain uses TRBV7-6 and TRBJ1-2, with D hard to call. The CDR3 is CASSRARGYGYTF. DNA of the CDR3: TGTGCCAGCAGCCGGGCCCGTGGCTATGGCTACACCTTC.